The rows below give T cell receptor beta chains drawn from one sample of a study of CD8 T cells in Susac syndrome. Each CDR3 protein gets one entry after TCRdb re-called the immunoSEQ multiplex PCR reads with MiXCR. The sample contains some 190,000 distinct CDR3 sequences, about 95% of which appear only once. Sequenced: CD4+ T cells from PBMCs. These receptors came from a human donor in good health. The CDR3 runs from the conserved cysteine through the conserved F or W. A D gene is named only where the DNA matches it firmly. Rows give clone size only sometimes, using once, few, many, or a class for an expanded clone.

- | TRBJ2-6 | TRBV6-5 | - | CASSDEGSGANVLTF | TGTGCCAGCAGTGACGAGGGCTCTGGGGCCAACGTCCTGACTTTC
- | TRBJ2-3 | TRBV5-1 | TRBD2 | CASSPGGLVTDTQYF | TGCGCCAGCAGCCCGGGAGGGCTAGTCACAGATACGCAGTATTTT
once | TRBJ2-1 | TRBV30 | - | CAWSVLYRDPNNEQFF | TGTGCCTGGAGTGTACTGTACCGGGACCCTAACAATGAGCAGTTCTTC
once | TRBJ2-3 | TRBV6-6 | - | CASSFRDPSSDTQYF | TGTGCCAGCAGTTTCCGGGACCCAAGTTCAGATACGCAGTATTTT
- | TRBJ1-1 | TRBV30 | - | CAWRRRGRSEAFF | TGTGCCTGGAGACGACGCGGACGTTCTGAAGCTTTCTTT
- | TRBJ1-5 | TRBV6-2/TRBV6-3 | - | CASISTGMNQPQHF | TGTGCCAGCATTTCAACAGGGATGAATCAGCCCCAGCATTTT
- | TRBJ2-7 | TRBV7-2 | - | CASSSSAYEQYF | TGTGCCAGCAGCTCGTCAGCCTACGAGCAGTACTTC
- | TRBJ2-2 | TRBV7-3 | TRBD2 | CASSPAGGRTGELFF | TGTGCCAGCAGCCCCGCGGGAGGGCGTACCGGGGAGCTGTTTTTT
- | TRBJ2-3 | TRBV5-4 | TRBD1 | CASSSGTATDTQYF | TGTGCCAGCAGCTCCGGGACAGCCACAGATACGCAGTATTTT
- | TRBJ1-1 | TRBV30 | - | CAGGRRGGSEAFF | TGTGCCGGCGGACGGCGGGGGGGATCTGAAGCTTTCTTT
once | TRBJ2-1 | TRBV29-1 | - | CSVVGPSANYNEQFF | TGCAGCGTTGTAGGGCCTAGCGCGAACTACAATGAGCAGTTCTTC
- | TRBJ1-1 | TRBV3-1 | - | CASSQPSSNTEAFF | TGTGCCAGCAGCCAACCGAGTTCGAACACTGAAGCTTTCTTT
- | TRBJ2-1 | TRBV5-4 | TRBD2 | CASSLAGGRNEQFF | TGTGCCAGCAGTTTGGCGGGAGGGAGAAATGAGCAGTTCTTC
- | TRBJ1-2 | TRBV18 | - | CASSPREGENYGYTF | TGTGCCAGCTCACCAAGGGAGGGTGAGAACTATGGCTACACCTTC
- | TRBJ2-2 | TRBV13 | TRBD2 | CASSVGLAQNTGELFF | TGTGCCAGCAGCGTGGGACTAGCGCAAAACACCGGGGAGCTGTTTTTT
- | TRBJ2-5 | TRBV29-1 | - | CSVSLTGAQETQYF | TGCAGCGTAAGCCTCACCGGGGCCCAAGAGACCCAGTACTTC
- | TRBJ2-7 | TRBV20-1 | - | CSAPVPYEQYF | TGCAGTGCTCCTGTCCCCTACGAGCAGTACTTC
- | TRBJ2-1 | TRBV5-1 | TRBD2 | CASSIAGDSYNEQFF | TGCGCCAGCAGCATCGCGGGGGACTCCTACAATGAGCAGTTCTTC
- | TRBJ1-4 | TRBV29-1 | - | CSVASGARAEKLFF | TGCAGCGTTGCATCGGGGGCCCGGGCCGAAAAACTGTTTTTT
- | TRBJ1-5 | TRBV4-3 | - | CASSQGRSNQPQHF | TGCGCCAGCAGCCAAGGGCGTAGCAATCAGCCCCAGCATTTT
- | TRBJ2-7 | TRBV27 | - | CASSLRWTYEQYF | TGTGCCAGCAGTTTACGGTGGACGTACGAGCAGTACTTC
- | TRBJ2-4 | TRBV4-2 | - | CASSQAQGKNIQYF | TGTGCCAGCAGCCAGGCGCAGGGGAAAAACATTCAGTACTTC
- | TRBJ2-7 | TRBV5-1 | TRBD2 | CASSLRTSSDEQYF | TGCGCCAGCAGCTTGAGGACTAGCAGCGACGAGCAGTACTTC
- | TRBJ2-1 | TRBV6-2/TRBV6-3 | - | CASNTNGDKGYNEQFF | TGTGCCAGCAACACAAACGGGGACAAAGGCTACAATGAGCAGTTCTTC
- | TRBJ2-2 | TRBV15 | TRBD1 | CATSILDRETGELFF | TGTGCCACCAGCATCTTAGACAGGGAAACCGGGGAGCTGTTTTTT
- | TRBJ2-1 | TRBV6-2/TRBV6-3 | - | CASSGASYPAYNEQFF | TGTGCCAGCAGTGGGGCCTCCTACCCAGCCTACAATGAGCAGTTCTTC
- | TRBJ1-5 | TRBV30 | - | CAWSGADRPPSPQHF | TGTGCCTGGAGTGGGGCGGACAGACCCCCATCGCCCCAGCATTTT
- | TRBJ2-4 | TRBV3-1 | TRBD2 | CASSQGGTSGRHIQYF | TGTGCCAGCAGCCAAGGAGGGACTAGCGGGAGGCACATTCAGTACTTC
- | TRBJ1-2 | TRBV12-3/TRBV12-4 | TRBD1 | CASSLTGGAFYTF | TGTGCCAGCAGTCTCACAGGGGGGGCTTTTTACACCTTC
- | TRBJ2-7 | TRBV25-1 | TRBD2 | CASRSGSTYEQYF | TGTGCCAGCCGGAGCGGGAGCACCTACGAGCAGTACTTC
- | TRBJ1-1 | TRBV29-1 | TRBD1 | CSVKTGGVSPEAFF | TGCAGCGTTAAAACAGGGGGCGTTTCGCCTGAAGCTTTCTTT
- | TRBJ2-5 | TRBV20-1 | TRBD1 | CSAQGAGETQYF | TGCAGTGCTCAGGGGGCGGGGGAGACCCAGTACTTC
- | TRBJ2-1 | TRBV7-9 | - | CASSLELDSPPFF | TGTGCCAGCAGCTTAGAGCTGGACTCCCCGCCGTTCTTC
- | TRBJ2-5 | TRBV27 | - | CASRPQGSETQYF | TGTGCCAGCAGGCCTCAGGGTAGCGAGACCCAGTACTTC
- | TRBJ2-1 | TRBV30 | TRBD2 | CAWTVAGGVINEQFF | TGTGCCTGGACGGTAGCGGGAGGGGTCATTAATGAGCAGTTCTTC
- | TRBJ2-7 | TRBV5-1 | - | CASSLGYPTENYEQYF | TGCGCCAGCAGCTTGGGTTACCCGACTGAGAACTACGAGCAGTACTTC
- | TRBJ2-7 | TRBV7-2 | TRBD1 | CASSLTGGNYEQYF | TGTGCCAGCAGCTTAACAGGGGGCAACTACGAGCAGTACTTC
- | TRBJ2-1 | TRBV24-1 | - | CATSDPDAYEQFF | TGTGCCACCAGTGATCCGGACGCATATGAGCAGTTCTTC
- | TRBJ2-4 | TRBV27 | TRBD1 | CASSSTGERNIQYF | TGTGCCAGCAGTTCCACAGGGGAAAGAAACATTCAGTACTTC
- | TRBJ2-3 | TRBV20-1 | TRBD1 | CSARVPGQGPDTQYF | TGCAGTGCTCGGGTACCGGGACAGGGTCCAGATACGCAGTATTTT
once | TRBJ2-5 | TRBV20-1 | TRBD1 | CSASTGGLETQYF | TGCAGTGCTAGTACAGGGGGCCTTGAGACCCAGTACTTC